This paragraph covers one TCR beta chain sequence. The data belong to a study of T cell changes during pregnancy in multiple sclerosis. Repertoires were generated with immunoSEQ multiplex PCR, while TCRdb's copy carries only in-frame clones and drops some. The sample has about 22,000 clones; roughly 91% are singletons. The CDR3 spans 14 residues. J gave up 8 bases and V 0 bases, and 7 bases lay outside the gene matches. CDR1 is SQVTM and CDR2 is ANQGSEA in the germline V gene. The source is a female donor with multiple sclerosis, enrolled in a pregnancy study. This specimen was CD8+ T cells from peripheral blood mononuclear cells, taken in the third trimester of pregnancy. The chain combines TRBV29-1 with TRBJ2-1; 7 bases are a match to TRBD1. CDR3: CSVEDLGQSYEQFF. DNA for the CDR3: TGCAGCGTTGAAGACTTGGGACAGAGCTATGAGCAGTTCTTC.